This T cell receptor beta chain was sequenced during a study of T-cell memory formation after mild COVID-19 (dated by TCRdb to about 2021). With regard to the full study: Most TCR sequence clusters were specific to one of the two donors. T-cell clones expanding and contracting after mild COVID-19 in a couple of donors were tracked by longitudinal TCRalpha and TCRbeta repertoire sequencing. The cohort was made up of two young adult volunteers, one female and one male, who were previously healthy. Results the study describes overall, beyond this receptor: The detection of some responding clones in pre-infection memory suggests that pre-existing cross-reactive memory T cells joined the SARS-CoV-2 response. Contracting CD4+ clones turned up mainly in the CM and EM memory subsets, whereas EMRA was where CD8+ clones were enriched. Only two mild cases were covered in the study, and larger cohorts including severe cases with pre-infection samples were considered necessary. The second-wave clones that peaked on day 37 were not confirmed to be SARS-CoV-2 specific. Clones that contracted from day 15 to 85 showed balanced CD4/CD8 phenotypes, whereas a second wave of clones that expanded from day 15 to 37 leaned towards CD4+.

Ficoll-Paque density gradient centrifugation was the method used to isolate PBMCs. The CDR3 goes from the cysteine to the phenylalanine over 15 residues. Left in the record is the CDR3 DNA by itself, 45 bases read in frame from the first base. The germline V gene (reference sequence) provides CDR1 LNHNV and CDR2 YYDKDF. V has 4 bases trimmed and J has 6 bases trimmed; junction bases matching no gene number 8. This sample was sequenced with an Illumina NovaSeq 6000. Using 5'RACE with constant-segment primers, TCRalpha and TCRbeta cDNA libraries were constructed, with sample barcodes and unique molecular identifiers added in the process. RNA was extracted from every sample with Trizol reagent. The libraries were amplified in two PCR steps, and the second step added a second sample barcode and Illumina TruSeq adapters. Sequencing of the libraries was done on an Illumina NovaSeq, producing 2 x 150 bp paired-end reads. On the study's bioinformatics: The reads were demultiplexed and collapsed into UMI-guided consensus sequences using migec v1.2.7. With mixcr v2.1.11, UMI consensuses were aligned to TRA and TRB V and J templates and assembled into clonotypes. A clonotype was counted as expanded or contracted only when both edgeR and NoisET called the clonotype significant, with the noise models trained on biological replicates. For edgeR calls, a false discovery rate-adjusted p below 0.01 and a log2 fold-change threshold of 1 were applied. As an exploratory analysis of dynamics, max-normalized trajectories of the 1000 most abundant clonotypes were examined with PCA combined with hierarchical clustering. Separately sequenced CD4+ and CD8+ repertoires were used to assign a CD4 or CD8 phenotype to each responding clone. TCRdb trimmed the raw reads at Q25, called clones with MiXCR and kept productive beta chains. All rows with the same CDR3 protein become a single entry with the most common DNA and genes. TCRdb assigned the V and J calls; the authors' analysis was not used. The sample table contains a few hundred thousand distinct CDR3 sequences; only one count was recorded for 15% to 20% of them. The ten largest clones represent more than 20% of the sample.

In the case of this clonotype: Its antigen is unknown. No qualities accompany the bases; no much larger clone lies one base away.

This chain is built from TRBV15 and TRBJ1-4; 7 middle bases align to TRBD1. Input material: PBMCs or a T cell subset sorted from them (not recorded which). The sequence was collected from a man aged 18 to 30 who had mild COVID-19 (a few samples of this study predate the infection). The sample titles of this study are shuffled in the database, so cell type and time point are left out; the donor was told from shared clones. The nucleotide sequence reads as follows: TGTGCCACCAGCACCCCCCGGGACAGTCATGAAAAACTGTTTTTT. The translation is CATSTPRDSHEKLFF.